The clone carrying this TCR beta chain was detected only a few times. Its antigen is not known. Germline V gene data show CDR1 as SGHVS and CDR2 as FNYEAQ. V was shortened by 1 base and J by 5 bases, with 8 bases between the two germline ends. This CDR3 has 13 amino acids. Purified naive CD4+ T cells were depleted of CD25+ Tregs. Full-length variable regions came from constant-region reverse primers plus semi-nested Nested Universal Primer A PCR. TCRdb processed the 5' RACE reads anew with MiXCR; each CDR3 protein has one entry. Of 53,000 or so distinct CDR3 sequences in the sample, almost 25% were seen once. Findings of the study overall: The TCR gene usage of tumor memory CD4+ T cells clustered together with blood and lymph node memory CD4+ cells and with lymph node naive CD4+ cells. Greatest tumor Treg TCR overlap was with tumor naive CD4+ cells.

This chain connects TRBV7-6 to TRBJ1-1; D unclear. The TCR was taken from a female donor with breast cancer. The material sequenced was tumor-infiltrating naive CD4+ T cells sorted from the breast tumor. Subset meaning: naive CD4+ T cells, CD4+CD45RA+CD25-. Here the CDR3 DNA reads TGTGCCAGCAGCTTAGGGGAGCGGACTGAAGCTTTCTTT. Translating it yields CASSLGERTEAFF.